Below, one TCR beta chain is given with its context. Its cognate antigen is unknown. Time point reported: 2014-2015 season, 7 days after vaccination. This table comes from immunoSEQ multiplex PCR, and its TCRdb copy is limited to in-frame clones, with some not included. The sample consists of nearly 15,000 clones, approximately 84% of them appearing once. These data belong to a study of follicular helper T cells after annual influenza vaccination. The overall study: Blood was drawn on days 0, 7 and 28 after vaccination. Some donors were sampled over the 2013-2014, 2014-2015 and 2015-2016 vaccinations. Overall study findings and caveats: Only roughly 9-20% of analyzed cells yielded productive TCRB sequences.

V dropped 5 bases and J dropped 7 bases, with 21 bases sitting between them. This CDR3 spans 16 amino acids. Germline V gene data show CDR1 as SGHNT and CDR2 as YENEEA. The origin of this receptor is an adult who received the influenza vaccine. The V call is TRBV11-3, the J call TRBJ2-1; D possibly corresponds to TRBD2 (5 bases). This specimen was CXCR5+ CD38- circulating T follicular helper cells from blood, taken 7 days after influenza vaccination. Documented subset: circulating Tfh, non-naive CD4+CXCR5+PD-1+ (ICOS+CD38+ or ICOS-CD38-). CDR3 in amino acids: CASSPSPEGVMNEQFF. CDR3 in DNA: TGTGCCAGCAGCCCCTCCCCAGAGGGAGTGATGAATGAGCAGTTCTTC. Supplemented by reference TRBV11-3 and TRBJ2-1, the full variable domain reads EAGVVQSPRYKIIEKKQPVAFWCNPISGHNTLYWYLQNLGQGPELLIRYENEEAVDDSQLPKDRFSAERLKGVDSTLKIQPAELGDSAVYLCASSPSPEGVMNEQFFGPGTRLTVL.